The TCR beta chain under discussion was sequenced for a study of beta chain features in type 1 diabetes. Overall study findings and caveats: Across all four CD4+ subsets, people with type 1 diabetes showed modestly shorter TCRB CDR3s.

The authors reverse transcribed all of the isolated RNA, so sequencing captured expressed TCRB transcripts. The protocol was immunoSEQ multiplex PCR, while the TCRdb copy is restricted to in-frame clones and leaves out a portion. The data contain around 250,000 clones, more than 11% of them singletons. Only one heparinised blood draw was taken per donor, and its volume averaged about 120 mL. This CDR3 is built from 15 residues. Trimming took off 4 bases at V and 3 bases at J, with 16 bases between the two ends. CDR1 SGHDN and CDR2 FVKESK come from the germline V gene. Concerning this clone: Its specificity is unknown.

Sequencing was done on a sample of naive CD4+ T cells from blood. This receptor was obtained from a man younger than 40 with type 1 diabetes. The V gene is TRBV14, the J gene TRBJ2-7, with D possibly matching TRBD1 (6 bases). The DNA of the CDR3 is TGTGCCAGCAGCCCGGGACAACTCCCTCTCTACGAGCAGTACTTC. Its translation is CASSPGQLPLYEQYF.